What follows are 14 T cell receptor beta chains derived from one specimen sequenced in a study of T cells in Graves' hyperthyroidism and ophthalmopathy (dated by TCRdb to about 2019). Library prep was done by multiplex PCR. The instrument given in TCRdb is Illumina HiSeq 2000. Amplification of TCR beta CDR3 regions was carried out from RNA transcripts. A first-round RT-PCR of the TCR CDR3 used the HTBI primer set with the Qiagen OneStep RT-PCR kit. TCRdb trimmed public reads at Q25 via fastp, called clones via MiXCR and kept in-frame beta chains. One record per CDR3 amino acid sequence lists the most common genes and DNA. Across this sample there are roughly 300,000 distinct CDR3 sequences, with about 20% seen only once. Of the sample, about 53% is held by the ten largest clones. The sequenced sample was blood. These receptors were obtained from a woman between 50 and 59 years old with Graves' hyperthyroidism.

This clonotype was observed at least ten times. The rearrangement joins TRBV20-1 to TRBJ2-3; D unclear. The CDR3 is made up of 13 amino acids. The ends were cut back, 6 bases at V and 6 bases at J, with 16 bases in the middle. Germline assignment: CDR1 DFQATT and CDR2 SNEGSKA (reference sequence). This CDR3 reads CSARDTFKDTQYF. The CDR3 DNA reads TGCAGTGCCCGAGACACGTTTAAGGATACGCAGTATTTT.

CDR3 protein: CASSIGPSGAANEKLFF. In DNA, the CDR3 is TGTGCCAGTAGTATCGGCCCCTCGGGAGCAGCTAATGAAAAACTGTTTTTT. This sequence joins TRBV19 and TRBJ1-4; D gene unclear. CDR1 is LNHDA, CDR2 SQIVND, per germline (reference sequence). The V end lost 3 bases, the J end lost 3 bases, and 17 bases lay between the germline ends. The CDR3 has 17 amino acids.

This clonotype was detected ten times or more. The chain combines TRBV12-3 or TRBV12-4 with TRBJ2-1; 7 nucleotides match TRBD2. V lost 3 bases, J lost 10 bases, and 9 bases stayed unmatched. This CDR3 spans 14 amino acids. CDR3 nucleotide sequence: TGTGCCAGCAGTTTCGCCGGGACTACCTCGGAGCAGTTCTTC. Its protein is CASSFAGTTSEQFF.

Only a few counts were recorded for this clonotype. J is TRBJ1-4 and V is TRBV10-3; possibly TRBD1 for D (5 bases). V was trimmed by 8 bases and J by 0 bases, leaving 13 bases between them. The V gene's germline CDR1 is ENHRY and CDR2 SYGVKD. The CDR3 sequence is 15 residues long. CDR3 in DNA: TGTGCCATCGGGGCAGGATTAACAACTAATGAAAAACTGTTTTTT. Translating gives CAIGAGLTTNEKLFF.

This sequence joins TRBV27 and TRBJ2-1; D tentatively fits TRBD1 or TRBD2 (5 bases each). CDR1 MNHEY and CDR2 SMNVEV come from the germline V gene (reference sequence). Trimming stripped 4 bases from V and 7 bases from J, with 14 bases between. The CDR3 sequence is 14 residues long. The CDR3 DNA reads TGTGCCAGCAGTTCCCCGGGGCCGACGAATGAGCAGTTCTTC. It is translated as CASSSPGPTNEQFF.

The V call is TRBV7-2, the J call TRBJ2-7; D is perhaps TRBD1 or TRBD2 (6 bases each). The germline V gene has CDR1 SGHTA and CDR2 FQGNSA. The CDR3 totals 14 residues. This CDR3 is CAGSLAGGGYEQYV. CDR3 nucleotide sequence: TGTGCCGGCAGCTTAGCAGGAGGGGGCTACGAGCAGTACGTC.

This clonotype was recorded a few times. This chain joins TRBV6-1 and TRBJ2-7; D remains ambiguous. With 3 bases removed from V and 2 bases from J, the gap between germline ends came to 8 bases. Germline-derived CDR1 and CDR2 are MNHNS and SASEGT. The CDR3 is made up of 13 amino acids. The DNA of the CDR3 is TGTGCCAGCAGTGAGTCCGGAACCTACGAGCAGTACGTC. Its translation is CASSESGTYEQYV.

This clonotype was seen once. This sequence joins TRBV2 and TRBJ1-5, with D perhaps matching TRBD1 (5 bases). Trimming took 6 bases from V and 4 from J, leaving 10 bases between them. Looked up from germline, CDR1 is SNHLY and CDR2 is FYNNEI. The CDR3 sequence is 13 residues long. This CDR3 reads CASRQTENQPQHF. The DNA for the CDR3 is TGTGCCAGCAGACAGACAGAAAATCAGCCCCAGCATTTT.

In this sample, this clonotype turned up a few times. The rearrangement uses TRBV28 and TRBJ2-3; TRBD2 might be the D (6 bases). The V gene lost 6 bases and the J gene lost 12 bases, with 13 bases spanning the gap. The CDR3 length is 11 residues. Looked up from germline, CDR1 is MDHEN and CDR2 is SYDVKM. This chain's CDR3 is CASRGLTLQYF. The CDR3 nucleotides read TGTGCCAGCAGGGGACTGACTCTCCAGTATTTT.

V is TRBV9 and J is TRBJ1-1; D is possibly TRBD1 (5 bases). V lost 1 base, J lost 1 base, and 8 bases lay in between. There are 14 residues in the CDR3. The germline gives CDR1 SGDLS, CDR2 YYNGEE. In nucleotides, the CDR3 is TGTGCCAGCAGCGTAAGTACAGGGAACACTGAAGCTTTCTTT. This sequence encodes CASSVSTGNTEAFF.

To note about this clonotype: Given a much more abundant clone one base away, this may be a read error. CDR3 sequence reads: CASSSGLVDYEQYF. For the CDR3, the DNA is TGTGCCAGCAGCTCCGGACTAGTTGACTACGAGCAGTACTTC. The rearrangement joins TRBV3-1 to TRBJ2-7; 7 bases match TRBD2. The length of the CDR3 is 14 residues. The ends lost 5 bases at V and 3 bases at J; junction bases unmatched: 7. Germline-derived CDR1 and CDR2 are LGHDT and YNNKEL (reference sequence).

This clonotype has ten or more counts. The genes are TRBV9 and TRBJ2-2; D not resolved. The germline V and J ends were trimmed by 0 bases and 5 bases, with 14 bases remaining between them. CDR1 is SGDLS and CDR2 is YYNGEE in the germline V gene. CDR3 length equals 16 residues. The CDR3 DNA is TGTGCCAGCAGCGTAGACCCCTCTCCTAGTACCGGGGAGCTGTTTTTT. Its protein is CASSVDPSPSTGELFF.

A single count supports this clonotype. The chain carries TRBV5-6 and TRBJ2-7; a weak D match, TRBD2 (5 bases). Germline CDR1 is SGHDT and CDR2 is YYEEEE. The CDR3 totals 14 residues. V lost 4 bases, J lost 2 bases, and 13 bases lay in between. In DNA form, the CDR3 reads TGTGCCAGCAGCCTGTGGGGAGAGACCTACGAGCAGTACGTC. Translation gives CASSLWGETYEQYV.

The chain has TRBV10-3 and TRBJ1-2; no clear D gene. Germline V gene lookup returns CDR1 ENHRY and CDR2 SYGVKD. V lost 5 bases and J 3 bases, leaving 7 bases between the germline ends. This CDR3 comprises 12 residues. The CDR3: CAISSGDYGYTF. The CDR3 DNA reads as TGTGCCATCAGTAGTGGGGACTATGGCTACACCTTC.